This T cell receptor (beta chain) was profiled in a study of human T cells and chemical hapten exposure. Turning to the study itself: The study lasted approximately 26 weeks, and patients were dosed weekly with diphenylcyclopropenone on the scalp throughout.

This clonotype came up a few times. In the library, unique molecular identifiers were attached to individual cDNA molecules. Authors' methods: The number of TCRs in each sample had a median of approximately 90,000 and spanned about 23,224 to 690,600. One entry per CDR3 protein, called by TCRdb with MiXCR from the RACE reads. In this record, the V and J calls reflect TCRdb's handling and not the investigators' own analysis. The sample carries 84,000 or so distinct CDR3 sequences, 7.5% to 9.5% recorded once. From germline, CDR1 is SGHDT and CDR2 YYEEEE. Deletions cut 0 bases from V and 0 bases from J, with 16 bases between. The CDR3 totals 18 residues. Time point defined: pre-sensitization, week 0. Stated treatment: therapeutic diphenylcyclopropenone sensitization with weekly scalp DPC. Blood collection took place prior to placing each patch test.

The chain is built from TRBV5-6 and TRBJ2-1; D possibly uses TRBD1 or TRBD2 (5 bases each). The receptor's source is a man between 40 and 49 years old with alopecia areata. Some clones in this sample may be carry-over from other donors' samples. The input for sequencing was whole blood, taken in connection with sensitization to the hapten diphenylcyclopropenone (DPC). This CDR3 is CASSLGAGTTSSYNEQFF. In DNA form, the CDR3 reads TGTGCCAGCAGCTTGGGAGCCGGGACCACTAGCTCCTACAATGAGCAGTTCTTC.